This T cell receptor beta chain was profiled in a study of blood T cell repertoires in COVID-19. Whole-study context: The cDNA or gDNA used as material had been derived from T cells, B-cell-depleted T cells, or PBMCs.

V was clipped by 5 bases and J by 7 bases; unmatched bases: 18. The CDR3 contains 20 residues. The germline V gene has CDR1 MNHEY and CDR2 SMNVEV (reference sequence). Produced via immunoSEQ multiplex PCR; TCRdb's table is partial and in-frame only. This sample has approximately 160,000 clones, with roughly nine tenths found just once. This clone was observed a single time. The sample was PBMCs or T cells enriched from blood (not recorded which). This TCR derives from a woman in her 50s who had recovered from COVID-19. V is TRBV27 and J is TRBJ2-3; 16 bases fit TRBD2. In DNA, the CDR3 is TGTGCCAGCAGTACCGAACCGGGACTAGCGGGAGGGCCCGGCTTTTATACGCAGTATTTT. Translation: CASSTEPGLAGGPGFYTQYF.